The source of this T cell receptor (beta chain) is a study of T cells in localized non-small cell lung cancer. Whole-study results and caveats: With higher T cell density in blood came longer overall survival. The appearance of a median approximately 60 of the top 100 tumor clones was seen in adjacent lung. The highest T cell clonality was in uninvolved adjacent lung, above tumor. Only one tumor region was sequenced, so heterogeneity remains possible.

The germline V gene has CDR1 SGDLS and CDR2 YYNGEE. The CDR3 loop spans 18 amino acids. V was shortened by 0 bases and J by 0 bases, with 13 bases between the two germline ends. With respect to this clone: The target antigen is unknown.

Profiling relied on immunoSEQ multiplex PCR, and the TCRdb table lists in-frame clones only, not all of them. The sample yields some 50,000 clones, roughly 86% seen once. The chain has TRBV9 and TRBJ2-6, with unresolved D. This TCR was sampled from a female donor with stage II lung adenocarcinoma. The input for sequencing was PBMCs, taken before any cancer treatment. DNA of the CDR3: TGTGCCAGCAGCGTAGCCGGTGACGGTAGCTCTGGGGCCAACGTCCTGACTTTC. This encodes CASSVAGDGSSGANVLTF.